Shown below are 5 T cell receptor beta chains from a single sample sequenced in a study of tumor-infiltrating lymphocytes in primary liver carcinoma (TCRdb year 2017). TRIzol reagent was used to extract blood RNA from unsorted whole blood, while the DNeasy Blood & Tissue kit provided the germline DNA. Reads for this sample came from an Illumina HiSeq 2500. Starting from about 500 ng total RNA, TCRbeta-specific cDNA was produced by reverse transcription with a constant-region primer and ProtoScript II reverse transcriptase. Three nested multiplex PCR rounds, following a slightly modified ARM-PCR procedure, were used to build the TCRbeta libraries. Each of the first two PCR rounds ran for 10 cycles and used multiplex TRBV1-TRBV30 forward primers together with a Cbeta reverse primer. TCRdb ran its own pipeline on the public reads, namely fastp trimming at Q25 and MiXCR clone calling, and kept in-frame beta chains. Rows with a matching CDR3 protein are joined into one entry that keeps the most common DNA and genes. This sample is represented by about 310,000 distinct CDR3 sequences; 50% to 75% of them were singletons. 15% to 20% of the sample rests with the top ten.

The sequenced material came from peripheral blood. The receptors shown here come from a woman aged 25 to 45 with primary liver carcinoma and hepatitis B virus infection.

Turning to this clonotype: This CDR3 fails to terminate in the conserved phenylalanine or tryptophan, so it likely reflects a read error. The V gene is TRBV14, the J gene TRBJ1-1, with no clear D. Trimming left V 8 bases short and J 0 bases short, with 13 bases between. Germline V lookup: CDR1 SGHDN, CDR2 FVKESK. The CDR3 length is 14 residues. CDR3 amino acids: CASGPPGMNTEAFL. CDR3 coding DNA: TGTGCCAGCGGCCCCCCCGGCATGAACACTGAAGCTTTCCTT.

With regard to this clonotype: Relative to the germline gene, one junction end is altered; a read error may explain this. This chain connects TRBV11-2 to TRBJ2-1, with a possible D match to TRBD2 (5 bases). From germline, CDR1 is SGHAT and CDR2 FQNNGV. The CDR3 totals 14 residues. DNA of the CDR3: TGTGTCAGCAGCTTCAATTGGGGAGTGGATGAGCAGTTCTTC. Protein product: CVSSFNWGVDEQFF.

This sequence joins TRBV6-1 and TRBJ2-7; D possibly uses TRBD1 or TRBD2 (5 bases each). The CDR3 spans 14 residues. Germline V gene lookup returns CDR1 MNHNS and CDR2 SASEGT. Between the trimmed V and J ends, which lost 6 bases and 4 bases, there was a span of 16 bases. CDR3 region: CASRRGSDSYEQYF. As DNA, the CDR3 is TGTGCCAGCAGGAGGGGATCCGACAGTTACGAGCAGTACTTC.

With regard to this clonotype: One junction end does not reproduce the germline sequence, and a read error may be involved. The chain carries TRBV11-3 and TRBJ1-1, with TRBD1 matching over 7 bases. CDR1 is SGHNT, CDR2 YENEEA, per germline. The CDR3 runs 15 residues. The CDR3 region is CVSRRQGTGNTEAFF. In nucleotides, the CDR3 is TGTGTCAGCAGGCGACAGGGCACAGGGAACACTGAAGCTTTCTTT.

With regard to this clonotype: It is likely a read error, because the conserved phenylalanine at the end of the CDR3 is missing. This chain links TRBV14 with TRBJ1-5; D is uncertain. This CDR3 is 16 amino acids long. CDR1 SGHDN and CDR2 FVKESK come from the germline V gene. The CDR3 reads CPSSRDPCSSNQPQHL. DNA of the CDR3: TGTCCCAGCAGCCGGGATCCTTGCTCTAGCAATCAGCCCCAGCATCTT.